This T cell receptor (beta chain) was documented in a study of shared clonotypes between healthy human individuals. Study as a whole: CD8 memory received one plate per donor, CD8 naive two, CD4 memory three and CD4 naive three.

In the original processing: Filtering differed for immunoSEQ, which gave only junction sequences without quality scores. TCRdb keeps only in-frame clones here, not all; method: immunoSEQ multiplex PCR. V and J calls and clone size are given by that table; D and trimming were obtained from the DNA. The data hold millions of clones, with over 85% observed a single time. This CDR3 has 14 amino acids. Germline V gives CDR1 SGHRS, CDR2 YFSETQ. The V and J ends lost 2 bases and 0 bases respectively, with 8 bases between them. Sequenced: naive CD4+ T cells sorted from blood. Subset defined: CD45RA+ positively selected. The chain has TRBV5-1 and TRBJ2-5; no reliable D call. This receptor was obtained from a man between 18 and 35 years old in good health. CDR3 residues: CASSLPHNQETQYF. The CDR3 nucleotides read TGCGCCAGCAGCTTACCTCATAACCAAGAGACCCAGTACTTC.